The rows below give T cell receptor beta chains drawn from one sample of a study of T cells in Graves' hyperthyroidism and ophthalmopathy. TCRdb itself ran the multiplex PCR reads through MiXCR, one entry per CDR3 protein. There are hundreds of thousands of distinct CDR3 sequences in the sample; approximately 15% occur only once, and 5.5% to 7.5% lies in the top ten. Material: blood. The receptors here all came from a woman between 25 and 40 years old with Graves' hyperthyroidism that later progressed to Graves' ophthalmopathy. Both conserved end residues are trimmed from each CDR3.

v_call,j_call,cdr3_aa
TRBV5-1,TRBJ2-2,ASSSGTALDTGELF
TRBV11-1,TRBJ2-7,ASSSGTGYEQY
TRBV2,TRBJ1-3,ASTGAHSGNTIY
TRBV12-3/TRBV12-4,TRBJ2-1,ASERAAGGLGEQF
TRBV27,TRBJ2-5,ASSLTTGPPY
TRBV28,TRBJ1-6,ASRTGSPLH
TRBV11-2,TRBJ2-1,ASSQQGTSGSSNEQF
TRBV7-9,TRBJ2-6,ASSGGLAGAGANVLT
TRBV14,TRBJ1-1,ASSQVPGGTTEAF
TRBV30,TRBJ2-3,AWTHLTDTQY